The subject of this entry is one T cell receptor beta chain. The data belong to a study of blood T cell repertoires in COVID-19. In the original analysis: Reference gene primers were amplified, and this amplification served to estimate nucleated cell counts. Profiling relied on immunoSEQ multiplex PCR, and the TCRdb table lists in-frame clones only, not all of them. V and J calls and clone size are given by that table; D and trimming were obtained from the DNA. This table holds about 230,000 clones, about nine tenths found once. Unmatched junction bases numbered 4, after V lost 4 bases and J lost 3 bases. This CDR3 comprises 15 residues. The germline CDR1 and CDR2 sequences are MDHEN and SYDVKM.

The rearrangement joins TRBV28 to TRBJ2-3; 10 positions agree with TRBD2. The sequence came from a middle-aged man with COVID-19, enrolled during active disease. The sample taken for sequencing was peripheral blood. CDR3 nucleotides: TGTGCCAGCAGTTCAAGCGGGGGGGCGACAGATACGCAGTATTTT. Translating it yields CASSSSGGATDTQYF.